One and the same sample provided the 10 T cell receptor beta chains below, sequenced in a study of Ad26.COV2.S vaccination and SARS-CoV-2 variants. Treatment given: around 19 received Ad26.COV2.S at low or high dose, single or two shots; 5 received placebo; per-sample allocation not given. All samples were drawn on day 63, counting from the first vaccine or placebo injection. Using immunoSEQ multiplex PCR, the repertoire was profiled, and TCRdb retains in-frame clones only, with some absent. The repertoire holds some 500,000 clones, roughly 87% seen once, with 2.5% in the top ten. Here the sequenced sample was peripheral blood, taken in a trial of Ad26.COV2.S vaccine versus placebo. Receptor source: a person between 18 and 60 years old who received the Ad26.COV2.S COVID-19 vaccine or a placebo.

This chain's CDR3 is CASSLYPAAYNEQFF. The CDR3 DNA reads TGTGCCAGCAGCTTATACCCAGCGGCCTACAATGAGCAGTTCTTC. The gene calls are TRBV7-3 and TRBJ2-1; D possibly corresponds to TRBD2 (5 bases). This CDR3 comprises 15 residues. CDR1 and CDR2 from the germline V gene are SGHTA and FQGTGA. V shed 2 bases and J shed 2 bases, with 10 bases lying between them. Together with reference TRBV7-3 and TRBJ2-1, the CDR3 gives the full variable domain: GAGVSQTPSNKVTEKGKYVELRCDPISGHTALYWYRQSLGQGPEFLIYFQGTGAADDSGLPNDRFFAVRPEGSVSTLKIQRTERGDSAVYLCASSLYPAAYNEQFFGPGTRLTVL.

The V and J genes are TRBV25-1 and TRBJ2-1; 7 nucleotides line up with TRBD2. The CDR3 length is 16 residues. J lost 4 bases, V lost 8 bases, and 14 bases had no gene match. Germline loops: CDR1 MGHDK, CDR2 SYGVNS. CDR3 in amino acids: CASSPEGRGHYNEQFF. The CDR3 coding sequence is TGTGCCAGCTCCCCCGAGGGGAGGGGCCATTACAATGAGCAGTTCTTC.

The rearrangement uses TRBV5-1 and TRBJ1-1; D call uncertain. V dropped 1 base and J dropped 1 base, with 8 bases sitting between them. CDR1 SGHRS and CDR2 YFSETQ come from the germline V gene. The CDR3 sequence is 14 residues long. CDR3 DNA sequence: TGCGCCAGCAGCTTGTATCTAGAGAACACTGAAGCTTTCTTT. This sequence encodes CASSLYLENTEAFF.

J is TRBJ2-7 and V is TRBV28; 7 bases match TRBD1. V was clipped by 11 bases and J by 2 bases; unmatched bases: 9. Germline CDR1 and CDR2: MDHEN and SYDVKM. The CDR3 is 13 amino acids. The CDR3 DNA follows: TGTGCCGCCAGACCGGGACAGACCTACGAGCAGTACTTC. It yields the protein CAARPGQTYEQYF.

This sequence joins TRBV10-1 and TRBJ2-1; D is ambiguous. V shed 3 bases and J shed 2 bases, with 8 bases lying between them. The CDR3 consists of 14 residues. Germline V gives CDR1 WNHNN, CDR2 SYGVQD (reference sequence). CDR3 region: CASSEARAYNEQFF. As DNA, the CDR3 is TGCGCCAGCAGTGAAGCGAGAGCCTACAATGAGCAGTTCTTC.

This clone appeared a single time. The gene calls are TRBV5-4 and TRBJ2-3; 7 bases fit TRBD2. This CDR3 comprises 15 residues. The V segment lost 0 bases and the J segment 4 bases; nucleotides outside the gene matches: 5. Germline loops: CDR1 SGHNT, CDR2 YYREEE (reference sequence). The DNA for the CDR3 is TGTGCCAGCAGCTTGGAGGTGGGGGGGTCAGATACGCAGTATTTT. Amino acids: CASSLEVGGSDTQYF. Full variable domain (outside the CDR3, taken from reference TRBV5-4 and TRBJ2-3): ETGVTQSPTHLIKTRGQQVTLRCSSQSGHNTVSWYQQALGQGPQFIFQYYREEENGRGNFPPRFSGLQFPNYSSELNVNALELDDSALYLCASSLEVGGSDTQYFGPGTRLTVL.

This rearrangement joins TRBV11-3 to TRBJ1-5, with D possibly TRBD1 on 5 matching bases. The CDR3 totals 14 residues. Germline loops: CDR1 SGHNT, CDR2 YENEEA. The ends were cut back, 1 base at V and 5 bases at J, with 9 bases in the middle. The CDR3 bases are TGTGCCAGCAGCTTAGGGGGCGCGGATCAGCCCCAGCATTTT. Translated, it gives CASSLGGADQPQHF.

The V and J genes are TRBV5-1 and TRBJ2-3; 9 bases are shared with TRBD2. V was clipped by 1 base and J by 2 bases; unmatched bases: 2. The CDR3 contains 15 residues. The germline CDR1 and CDR2 sequences are SGHRS and YFSETQ. The CDR3 region has the DNA TGCGCCAGCAGCTTGAGGACTAGCGACACAGATACGCAGTATTTT. It codes for CASSLRTSDTDTQYF.

The chain employs TRBV7-6 and TRBJ2-2; either TRBD1 or TRBD2 may fit D (5 bases each). In germline, CDR1 is SGHVS, CDR2 FNYEAQ. The V gene lost 5 bases and the J gene lost 8 bases, with 24 bases spanning the gap. The CDR3 covers 17 residues. The CDR3 protein is CASSPGLGQGAVGELFF. The CDR3 DNA reads TGTGCCAGCAGCCCGGGGTTGGGCCAGGGCGCGGTAGGGGAGCTGTTTTTT. Full variable domain (outside the CDR3, taken from reference TRBV7-6 and TRBJ2-2): GAGVSQSPRYKVTKRGQDVALRCDPISGHVSLYWYRQALGQGPEFLTYFNYEAQQDKSGLPNDRFSAERPEGSISTLTIQRTEQRDSAMYRCASSPGLGQGAVGELFFGEGSRLTVL.

The gene calls are TRBV4-2 and TRBJ1-1, with TRBD1 identical over 8 bases. Germline loops: CDR1 LGHNA, CDR2 YNFKEQ. The trim removed 8 bases at V and 0 bases at J, leaving 8 bases unmatched. The CDR3 runs 15 residues. CDR3 nucleotides: TGTGCCAGCCGCCGACGGACAGGGATGAACACTGAAGCTTTCTTT. It yields the protein CASRRRTGMNTEAFF.